This T cell receptor (beta chain) was recorded in a study of blood T cell repertoires in COVID-19. Study at large: There were acute and convalescent COVID-19 samples, and they came from the United States, Italy and Spain.

In the original processing: The authors estimated nucleated cell counts from reference gene primer amplification. Produced via immunoSEQ multiplex PCR; TCRdb's table is partial and in-frame only. That table supplies the V and J calls and clone size; D and trimming were determined from the DNA. The data hold 290,000 or so clones, with about 93% observed a single time. The CDR3 spans 14 residues. CDR1 MNHNY and CDR2 SVGAGI come from the germline V gene (reference sequence). The junction had 7 bases not matched to a gene; V was cut back by 5 bases and J by 3 bases. The V and J genes are TRBV6-6 and TRBJ2-7; 7 bases match TRBD2. This clonotype was obtained from a woman between 25 and 40 years old who had recovered from COVID-19. The sequencing sample was made of PBMCs or T cells enriched from blood (not recorded which). In DNA, the CDR3 is TGTGCCAGCAGTGGACTAGAGGAGGTCTACGAGCAGTACTTC. The encoded protein is CASSGLEEVYEQYF.